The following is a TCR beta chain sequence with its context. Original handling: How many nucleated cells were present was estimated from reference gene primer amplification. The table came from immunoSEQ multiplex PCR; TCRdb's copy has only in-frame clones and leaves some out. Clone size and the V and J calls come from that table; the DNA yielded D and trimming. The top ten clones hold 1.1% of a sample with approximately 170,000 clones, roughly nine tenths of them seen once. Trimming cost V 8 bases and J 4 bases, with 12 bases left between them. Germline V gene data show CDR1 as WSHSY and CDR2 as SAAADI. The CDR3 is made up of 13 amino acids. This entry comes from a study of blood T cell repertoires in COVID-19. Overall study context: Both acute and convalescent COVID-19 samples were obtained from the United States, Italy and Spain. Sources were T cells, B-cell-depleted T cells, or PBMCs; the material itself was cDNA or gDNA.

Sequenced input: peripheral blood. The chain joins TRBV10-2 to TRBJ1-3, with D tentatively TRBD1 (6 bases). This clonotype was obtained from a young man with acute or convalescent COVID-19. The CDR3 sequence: CASHREGGNTIYF. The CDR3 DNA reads TGCGCCAGCCACAGGGAGGGAGGAAACACCATATATTTT.